This is a list of T cell receptor beta chains from one sample in a study of cytomegalovirus exposure and HLA in healthy donors. Here immunoSEQ multiplex PCR was the method, and the copy in TCRdb shows in-frame clones only, minus some. The table shows over 150,000 clones, with around 80% occurring only once. Material: PBMCs. Receptors were obtained from a woman aged 55-75 years in good health and CMV-seropositive. CDR3s include the opening cysteine and the closing phenylalanine or tryptophan. Each record gives: V gene, clone size, J gene, D gene, CDR3 protein, CDR3 DNA. The D gene is left open where the match is weak. A clone size is listed for some rows: how often the clone was seen (once, few, many), or a class if it is expanded.

v_gene: TRBV7-2
abundance: .
j_gene: TRBJ2-1
d_gene: .
CDR3aa: CASSPPRQAGYNEQFF
CDR3nt: TGTGCCAGCAGCCCACCGAGACAGGCCGGATACAATGAGCAGTTCTTC

v_gene: TRBV19
abundance: few
j_gene: TRBJ1-2
d_gene: TRBD1
CDR3aa: CASSIHRDRIVHGYTF
CDR3nt: TGTGCCAGTAGTATCCACCGGGACAGGATTGTTCATGGCTACACCTTC

v_gene: TRBV28
abundance: .
j_gene: TRBJ1-4
d_gene: .
CDR3aa: CASSASDSLRWIF
CDR3nt: TGTGCCAGCAGTGCTTCGGACAGCCTAAGGTGGATTTTT

v_gene: TRBV7-9
abundance: .
j_gene: TRBJ1-4
d_gene: .
CDR3aa: CASSSYRDEEKLFF
CDR3nt: TGTGCCAGCAGTTCCTACAGGGATGAGGAAAAACTGTTTTTT

v_gene: TRBV11-2
abundance: .
j_gene: TRBJ2-7
d_gene: TRBD1
CDR3aa: CASSLGQGTGHEQYF
CDR3nt: TGTGCCAGCAGCTTAGGACAGGGAACTGGCCACGAGCAGTACTTC

v_gene: TRBV30
abundance: .
j_gene: TRBJ2-7
d_gene: TRBD1
CDR3aa: CAWSEAGGFYEQYF
CDR3nt: TGTGCCTGGAGTGAGGCAGGGGGTTTCTACGAGCAGTACTTC

v_gene: TRBV6-5
abundance: .
j_gene: TRBJ2-5
d_gene: TRBD1
CDR3aa: CASRRQGGETQYF
CDR3nt: TGTGCCAGCAGACGACAGGGCGGGGAGACCCAGTACTTC

v_gene: TRBV5-4
abundance: few
j_gene: TRBJ2-6
d_gene: TRBD2
CDR3aa: CASSRTSGASGANGLTF
CDR3nt: TGTGCCAGCAGCCGGACTAGCGGGGCCTCTGGGGCCAACGGCCTGACTTTC

v_gene: TRBV15
abundance: .
j_gene: TRBJ1-4
d_gene: .
CDR3aa: CATSPGMPNEKLFF
CDR3nt: TGTGCCACCAGCCCGGGGATGCCTAATGAAAAACTGTTTTTT

v_gene: TRBV4-2
abundance: .
j_gene: TRBJ2-5
d_gene: TRBD1
CDR3aa: CASSQDFRGQETQYF
CDR3nt: TGTGCCAGCAGCCAAGATTTCAGGGGGCAAGAGACCCAGTACTTC

v_gene: TRBV6-4
abundance: .
j_gene: TRBJ2-3
d_gene: .
CDR3aa: CASSMVAINTDTQYF
CDR3nt: TGTGCCAGCAGTATGGTAGCAATAAACACAGATACGCAGTATTTT

v_gene: TRBV30
abundance: .
j_gene: TRBJ2-3
d_gene: TRBD2
CDR3aa: CAGRAGGSRGDTQYF
CDR3nt: TGTGCCGGTAGAGCGGGAGGCTCGCGGGGAGATACGCAGTATTTT

v_gene: TRBV27
abundance: .
j_gene: TRBJ2-1
d_gene: .
CDR3aa: CASPNADSEVYNEQFF
CDR3nt: TGTGCCAGCCCAAATGCGGACAGCGAAGTTTACAATGAGCAGTTCTTC

v_gene: TRBV27
abundance: .
j_gene: TRBJ2-7
d_gene: TRBD1
CDR3aa: CASTGTGDYEQYF
CDR3nt: TGTGCCAGCACCGGGACAGGAGACTACGAGCAGTACTTC

v_gene: TRBV21-1
abundance: medium-sized
j_gene: TRBJ2-7
d_gene: .
CDR3aa: CASGLTGLYEQYF
CDR3nt: TGTGCCAGCGGGTTAACAGGGTTGTACGAGCAGTACTTC

v_gene: TRBV7-8
abundance: few
j_gene: TRBJ2-7
d_gene: TRBD2
CDR3aa: CASSYLAGASYEQYF
CDR3nt: TGTGCCAGCAGCTACCTAGCGGGGGCCAGCTACGAGCAGTACTTC

v_gene: TRBV7-3
abundance: .
j_gene: TRBJ2-1
d_gene: TRBD2
CDR3aa: CSSSLLAGGSEQFF
CDR3nt: TGTTCCAGCAGCTTACTAGCGGGAGGTTCTGAGCAGTTCTTC

v_gene: TRBV5-1
abundance: .
j_gene: TRBJ2-6
d_gene: .
CDR3aa: CASSLHPGPGANGLTF
CDR3nt: TGCGCCAGCAGCTTGCATCCAGGACCTGGGGCCAACGGCCTGACTTTC

v_gene: TRBV28
abundance: .
j_gene: TRBJ2-5
d_gene: .
CDR3aa: CASSPGGTTETQYF
CDR3nt: TGTGCCAGCAGCCCCGGGGGAACTACAGAGACCCAGTACTTC

v_gene: TRBV6-1
abundance: once
j_gene: TRBJ1-1
d_gene: TRBD1
CDR3aa: CASTAQGATEAFF
CDR3nt: TGTGCCAGCACGGCACAGGGGGCAACTGAAGCTTTCTTT

v_gene: TRBV27
abundance: .
j_gene: TRBJ1-4
d_gene: TRBD1
CDR3aa: CASSRIGDRDEKLFF
CDR3nt: TGTGCCAGCAGTCGAATCGGGGACAGGGATGAAAAACTGTTTTTT

v_gene: TRBV9
abundance: .
j_gene: TRBJ2-7
d_gene: .
CDR3aa: CASSATGTAQQYF
CDR3nt: TGTGCCAGCAGCGCGACAGGGACTGCTCAGCAGTACTTC

v_gene: TRBV7-6
abundance: .
j_gene: TRBJ2-5
d_gene: TRBD2
CDR3aa: CASSSQREGRETQYF
CDR3nt: TGTGCCAGCAGCTCCCAGCGGGAGGGCCGGGAGACCCAGTACTTC